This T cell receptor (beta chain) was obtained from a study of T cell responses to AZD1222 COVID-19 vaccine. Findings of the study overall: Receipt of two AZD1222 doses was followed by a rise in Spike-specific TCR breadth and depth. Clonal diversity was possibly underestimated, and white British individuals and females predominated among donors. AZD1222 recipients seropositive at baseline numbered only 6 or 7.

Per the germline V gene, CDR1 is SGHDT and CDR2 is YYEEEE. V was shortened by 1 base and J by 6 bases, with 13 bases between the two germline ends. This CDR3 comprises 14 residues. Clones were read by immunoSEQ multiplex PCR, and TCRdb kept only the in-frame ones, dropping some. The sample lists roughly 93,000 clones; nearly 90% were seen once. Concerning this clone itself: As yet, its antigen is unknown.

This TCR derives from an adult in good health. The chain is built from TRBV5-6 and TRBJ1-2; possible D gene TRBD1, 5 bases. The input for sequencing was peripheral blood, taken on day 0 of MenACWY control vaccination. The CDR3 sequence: CASSLQGTVHGYTF. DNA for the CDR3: TGTGCCAGCAGCTTGCAGGGTACGGTCCATGGCTACACCTTC.